The 22 T cell receptor beta chains in this list originate from one sample, sequenced in a study of T cell changes during pregnancy in multiple sclerosis (dated by TCRdb to between 2018 and 2020). The library was made by the immunoSEQ multiplex PCR assay. Imported from immuneACCESS, the table was reduced by TCRdb to in-frame sequences with V and J called. These copies leave out some clones; in studies compared against another copy, an unresolved V gene accounts for under half, and the cause of the remainder is not known. For this sample the table gives 25,000 to 35,000 clones, of which 92% were detected only once. The ten largest account for 4% to 6% of the sample. This sample comprised peripheral blood, obtained in the first trimester of pregnancy. The receptors originated from a female donor in good health, enrolled as a control in a pregnancy study.

The rearrangement links TRBV19 to TRBJ2-7, with a weak D call TRBD2 (6 bases). The CDR3 is made up of 13 amino acids. In germline, CDR1 is LNHDA, CDR2 SQIVND (reference sequence). V lost 5 bases and J lost 3, with 11 bases in between. The CDR3 spells CASSGGELYEQYF. The CDR3 region has the DNA TGTGCCAGTAGTGGCGGGGAGCTCTACGAGCAGTACTTC.

This sequence joins TRBV5-6 and TRBJ2-7; 14 bases match TRBD2. V was clipped by 3 bases and J by 3 bases; unmatched bases: 2. The CDR3 covers 15 residues. CDR1 SGHDT and CDR2 YYEEEE come from the germline V gene. CDR3: CASSWGLAGDYEQYF. The CDR3, as DNA: TGTGCCAGCAGCTGGGGACTAGCGGGAGACTACGAGCAGTACTTC.

The chain uses TRBV11-2 and TRBJ2-5; 7 bases match TRBD1. Germline CDR1 SGHAT, CDR2 FQNNGV. V trimming: 6 bases; J trimming: 2 bases; junction bases outside the gene matches: 6. The CDR3 sequence is 14 residues long. This CDR3 reads CASSSTGIQETQYF. The CDR3 DNA reads TGTGCCAGCAGTTCGACAGGGATACAAGAGACCCAGTACTTC. The full variable domain, with the rest looked up from reference TRBV11-2 and TRBJ2-5, is EAGVAQSPRYKIIEKRQSVAFWCNPISGHATLYWYQQILGQGPKLLIQFQNNGVVDDSQLPKDRFSAERLKGVDSTLKIQPAKLEDSAVYLCASSSTGIQETQYFGPGTRLLVL.

V and J are TRBV9 and TRBJ2-1; 8 bases align to TRBD2. Germline assignment: CDR1 SGDLS and CDR2 YYNGEE. The junction had 9 bases not matched to a gene; V was cut back by 0 bases and J by 7 bases. The CDR3 sequence is 16 residues long. The CDR3 DNA reads TGTGCCAGCAGCGTAGTCGGGGGGGGGCCTGGTAATGAGCAGTTCTTC. Residues: CASSVVGGGPGNEQFF.

The J gene is TRBJ1-2, the V gene TRBV29-1; D remains unclear. V was shortened by 6 bases and J by 8 bases, with 16 bases between the two germline ends. CDR3 size: 12 residues. Germline values: CDR1 SQVTM, CDR2 ANQGSEA. The CDR3 reads CSVVDGVVGYTF. The CDR3 DNA reads TGCAGCGTCGTGGACGGGGTGGTAGGCTACACCTTC.

This clone was detected only once. The chain employs TRBV18 and TRBJ2-7; 11 bases align to TRBD2. Per germline, CDR1 KGHSH and CDR2 LQKENI. The CDR3 has 17 amino acids. V trimming: 4 bases; J trimming: 1 base; junction bases outside the gene matches: 9. The CDR3 DNA reads as TGTGCCAGCTCACGGCGACAGGGACTAGCGGATTCCTACGAGCAGTACTTC. Translation gives CASSRRQGLADSYEQYF.

The J gene is TRBJ2-6, the V gene TRBV4-3; TRBD1 is a possible D gene (5 bases). Deletions cut 0 bases from V and 1 base from J, with 10 bases between. CDR3 length: 17 residues. Germline lookup yields CDR1 LGHNA and CDR2 YSLEER. CDR3 nucleotides: TGCGCCAGCAGCCAAGATAGCAGGGCATCTGGGGCCAACGTCCTGACTTTC. Amino acids: CASSQDSRASGANVLTF.

This sequence joins TRBV2 and TRBJ2-7; TRBD2 is a possible D gene (5 bases). Germline CDR1 SNHLY, CDR2 FYNNEI. V was pared by 0 bases and J by 8 bases, with 14 bases between. The length of the CDR3 is 14 residues. The CDR3 region has the DNA TGTGCCAGCAGTGAAGCGGGAGTAGTTCATAAGCAGTACTTC. This sequence encodes CASSEAGVVHKQYF. The full variable domain, completed using reference TRBV2 and TRBJ2-7, is EPEVTQTPSHQVTQMGQEVILRCVPISNHLYFYWYRQILGQKVEFLVSFYNNEISEKSEIFDDQFSVERPDGSNFTLKIRSTKLEDSAMYFCASSEAGVVHKQYFGPGTRLTVT.

The rearrangement joins TRBV7-9 to TRBJ1-3, with a tentative D call TRBD1 (5 bases). This CDR3 comprises 14 residues. CDR1 is SEHNR and CDR2 is FQNEAQ in the germline V gene (reference sequence). Trimming removed 8 bases at V and 1 base at J, with 12 bases between. CDR3 amino acids: CASPGGSSGNTIYF. CDR3 DNA: TGTGCCAGCCCGGGGGGATCATCTGGAAACACCATATATTTT.

V gene TRBV9 combines with J gene TRBJ1-2, with D tentatively TRBD1 (6 bases). There are 15 residues in the CDR3. V lost 0 bases to trimming and J lost 0 bases, with 9 bases between them. Germline loops: CDR1 SGDLS, CDR2 YYNGEE. CDR3 sequence (DNA): TGTGCCAGCAGCGTAGTGGGACACACTAACTATGGCTACACCTTC. Translating gives CASSVVGHTNYGYTF.

This clone has a single count. The V call is TRBV2, the J call TRBJ1-6; D may be TRBD1 (6 bases). Between the trimmed V and J ends, which lost 6 bases and 11 bases, there was a span of 17 bases. Per germline, CDR1 SNHLY and CDR2 FYNNEI. The CDR3 consists of 14 residues. CDR3 residues: CASSPTGPTTPLHF. The CDR3 DNA is TGTGCCAGCAGCCCGACAGGTCCCACCACACCCCTCCACTTT.

V gene TRBV2 combines with J gene TRBJ2-5; 12 bases map to TRBD2. The CDR3 contains 18 residues. Germline CDR1 is SNHLY and CDR2 is FYNNEI. The V and J ends lost 6 bases and 4 bases, in that order; junction bases with no gene match: 15. The CDR3 loop reads CASRATSGGTVSGETQYF. The CDR3, as DNA: TGTGCCAGCAGGGCGACTAGCGGGGGTACGGTCTCAGGAGAGACCCAGTACTTC.

The chain employs TRBV10-3 and TRBJ2-2, with TRBD2 matching over 8 bases. This CDR3 is 15 amino acids long. Unmatched junction bases numbered 4, after V lost 2 bases and J lost 5 bases. Germline V gene data show CDR1 as ENHRY and CDR2 as SYGVKD. The CDR3 sequence: CAISETSGGTGELFF. CDR3 nucleotide sequence: TGTGCCATCAGTGAGACTAGCGGAGGTACCGGGGAGCTGTTTTTT.

V usage is TRBV11-2 and J usage is TRBJ2-7, with no clear D. The CDR3 covers 14 residues. V lost 0 bases, J lost 4 bases, and 10 bases lay in between. Germline V lookup: CDR1 SGHAT, CDR2 FQNNGV. CDR3 residues: CASSLEAVAYEQYF. CDR3 in DNA: TGTGCCAGCAGCTTAGAGGCGGTGGCTTACGAGCAGTACTTC.

The V and J genes are TRBV7-9 and TRBJ2-2; the match to TRBD1 covers 7 bases. CDR1 is SEHNR and CDR2 is FQNEAQ in the germline V gene (reference sequence). Unmatched junction bases numbered 11, after V lost 1 base and J lost 6 bases. This CDR3 spans 17 amino acids. For the CDR3, the DNA is TGTGCCAGCAGCTTAGAGGGGCCGGCAGGGGGTCCCGGGGAGCTGTTTTTT. Translating gives CASSLEGPAGGPGELFF.

This chain connects TRBV25-1 to TRBJ1-3, with 7 nucleotides matching TRBD1. The germline CDR1 and CDR2 sequences are MGHDK and SYGVNS. This CDR3 is built from 16 residues. Germline trimming cut 5 bases from V and 2 bases from J; bases unmatched to any gene: 9. As DNA, the CDR3 is TGTGCCAGCAGTTGGGGGTGGGGACAGACTGGAAACACCATATATTTT. As protein: CASSWGWGQTGNTIYF.

The chain couples TRBV5-4 to TRBJ2-6; 7 bases are shared with TRBD2. The CDR3 is 15 residues long. The germline CDR1 and CDR2 sequences are SGHNT and YYREEE (reference sequence). Trimming took 6 bases from V and 3 from J; bases not matched to a gene: 6. In nucleotides, the CDR3 is TGTGCCAGCATGGGCGGGGGAAGTGGGGCCAACGTCCTGACTTTC. Translation gives CASMGGGSGANVLTF.

The chain couples TRBV19 to TRBJ2-1; 7 bases are shared with TRBD2. J gave up 0 bases and V 5 bases, and 7 bases lay outside the gene matches. This CDR3 spans 16 amino acids. The V gene's germline CDR1 is LNHDA and CDR2 SQIVND (reference sequence). CDR3 bases: TGTGCCAGTAGTGCTGGGGGGGGGAGCTCCTACAATGAGCAGTTCTTC. Its translation is CASSAGGGSSYNEQFF.

This chain uses TRBV29-1 with TRBJ2-7, with D perhaps matching TRBD2 (6 bases). The CDR3 covers 12 residues. Between the trimmed V and J ends, which lost 7 bases and 1 base, there was a span of 11 bases. Per the germline V gene, CDR1 is SQVTM and CDR2 is ANQGSEA. The CDR3 nucleotides read TGCAGCGCCGAAGGACTATCCTACGAGCAGTACTTC. Translated: CSAEGLSYEQYF.

DNA of the CDR3: TGTGCCAGCCGTACCGGGACTAGCGGGAGCACAGATACGCAGTATTTT. As protein: CASRTGTSGSTDTQYF. The rearrangement uses TRBV2 and TRBJ2-3, with 12 positions matching TRBD2. The CDR3 has 16 amino acids. Germline CDR1 SNHLY, CDR2 FYNNEI. V dropped 8 bases and J dropped 0; count of bases not matched to a gene: 6.

V and J are TRBV30 and TRBJ1-1; 7 nucleotides line up with TRBD1. The ends lost 4 bases at V and 7 bases at J; junction bases unmatched: 6. The CDR3 runs 12 residues. Germline values: CDR1 GTSNPN, CDR2 SVGIG (reference sequence). CDR3 loop: CAWTRGQNEAFF. DNA of the CDR3: TGTGCCTGGACTAGGGGGCAAAATGAAGCTTTCTTT.

The V and J genes are TRBV9 and TRBJ1-1, with a weak D call TRBD1 (6 bases). The CDR3 has 17 residues. Germline CDR1 is SGDLS and CDR2 is YYNGEE. The V end lost 0 bases, the J end lost 0 bases, and 15 bases lay between the germline ends. The CDR3 coding sequence is TGTGCCAGCAGCGTAGCTGGGGGCGGTATGGTGAACACTGAAGCTTTCTTT. Protein sequence: CASSVAGGGMVNTEAFF.